One sample yielded the 32 T cell receptor beta chains listed below, sequenced in a study of response to subunit inactivated influenza vaccine. TCRdb independently ran MiXCR on the RT-PCR reads; one entry per CDR3 protein. The repertoire consists of some 500,000 distinct CDR3 sequences, with about 17% occurring once and the leading ten covering 2.5% to 3.5%. Sequenced here: CD4+ T cells sorted from PBMCs, sampled approximately 25 months after vaccination. Source of these receptors: a man aged 45-69 years who received an inactivated influenza vaccine.

This clonotype appeared a few times. The chain is built from TRBV20-1 and TRBJ2-1; 8 bases align to TRBD2. Losses at the gene ends were 0 bases for V and 4 bases for J; bases not matched to a gene: 5. Germline CDR1 DFQATT, CDR2 SNEGSKA (reference sequence). CDR3 length: 15 residues. The CDR3 loop is CSARDHQRGYNEQFF. CDR3 in DNA: TGCAGTGCTAGAGATCACCAGCGGGGGTACAATGAGCAGTTCTTC.

This clonotype was counted many times. This chain uses TRBV7-2 with TRBJ2-1; tentatively, D is TRBD1 or TRBD2 (7 bases each). Germline lookup yields CDR1 SGHTA and CDR2 FQGNSA. The CDR3 length is 15 residues. V lost 2 bases, J lost 5 bases, and 13 bases lay in between. CDR3 sequence reads: CASSLIAGGDNEQFF. Here the CDR3 DNA reads TGTGCCAGCAGCTTAATCGCAGGGGGGGACAATGAGCAGTTCTTC.

The rearrangement uses TRBV7-7 and TRBJ2-5; D is possibly TRBD1 (6 bases). The germline gives CDR1 SSHAT, CDR2 FNYEAQ (reference sequence). Deletions cut 4 bases from V and 7 bases from J, with 13 bases between. CDR3 size: 13 residues. CDR3 nucleotides: TGTGCCAGCAGCTCCGGACAGCGAATGACCCAGTACTTC. Its translation is CASSSGQRMTQYF.

This chain uses TRBV20-1 with TRBJ2-5, with D maybe TRBD1 (5 bases). Trimming left V 3 bases short and J 0 bases short, with 14 bases between. CDR1 is DFQATT, CDR2 SNEGSKA, per germline (reference sequence). This CDR3 has 15 amino acids. The CDR3 DNA reads as TGCAGTGCTAGTGACGCAGGGCGGTACCAAGAGACCCAGTACTTC. Encoded protein: CSASDAGRYQETQYF.

This clonotype was counted a few times. The J gene is TRBJ2-2, the V gene TRBV6-5; D is possibly TRBD1 (6 bases). CDR3 length: 16 amino acids. V lost 2 bases to trimming and J lost 4 bases, with 14 bases between them. Germline V CDR1 and CDR2: MNHEY, SVGAGI. The CDR3 protein is CASSYPPGQRTGELFF. The CDR3 DNA follows: TGTGCCAGCAGTTACCCTCCGGGACAACGCACCGGGGAGCTGTTTTTT.

This clonotype was detected only a few times. V gene TRBV29-1 combines with J gene TRBJ1-1; no clear D. CDR1 and CDR2 from the germline V gene are SQVTM and ANQGSEA. There are 13 residues in the CDR3. Trimming pared 4 bases from V and 0 bases from J, leaving 9 bases between. The CDR3, as DNA: TGCAGCGTTGTTTTCCTAATGAACACTGAAGCTTTCTTT. Its translation: CSVVFLMNTEAFF. The entire variable domain, with the rest obtained from reference TRBV29-1 and TRBJ1-1, is as follows: SAVISQKPSRDICQRGTSLTIQCQVDSQVTMMFWYRQQPGQSLTLIATANQGSEATYESGFVIDKFPISRPNLTFSTLTVSNMSPEDSSIYLCSVVFLMNTEAFFGQGTRLTVV.

This clonotype was counted only a few times. The chain couples TRBV10-3 to TRBJ1-5; D remains unclear. This CDR3 contains 15 residues. The V gene's germline CDR1 is ENHRY and CDR2 SYGVKD. Trimming removed 3 bases from V and 2 bases from J, with 11 bases in between. CDR3 residues: CAISDHGGGNQPQHF. In nucleotides, the CDR3 is TGTGCCATCAGTGATCATGGTGGGGGCAATCAGCCCCAGCATTTT.

Only one count was recorded for this clonotype. This chain uses TRBV20-1 with TRBJ2-3; TRBD2 matches at 11 bases. Looked up from germline, CDR1 is DFQATT and CDR2 is SNEGSKA (reference sequence). V was clipped by 6 bases and J by 3 bases; unmatched bases: 8. CDR3 length: 15 amino acids. The CDR3 reads CSAQTASGGTDTQYF. The CDR3 DNA follows: TGCAGTGCACAGACGGCTAGCGGGGGGACAGATACGCAGTATTTT.

CDR3 loop: CASRRVSSTQYF. In DNA form, the CDR3 reads TGTGCCAGCAGAAGGGTCTCGAGTACGCAGTATTTT. The chain combines TRBV6-2 or TRBV6-3 with TRBJ2-3; no definite D call. V was pared by 6 bases and J by 8 bases, with 12 bases between. This CDR3 has 12 amino acids. Germline V lookup: CDR1 MNHEY, CDR2 SVGEGT.

There are a few counts of this clonotype. The rearrangement links TRBV5-1 to TRBJ2-7; D is ambiguous. The V gene lost 0 bases and the J gene lost 6 bases, with 16 bases spanning the gap. The CDR3 spans 15 residues. The germline V gene has CDR1 SGHRS and CDR2 YFSETQ. The CDR3 sequence: CASSLGGIDMAEQYF. DNA for the CDR3: TGCGCCAGCAGCTTGGGTGGAATCGACATGGCCGAGCAGTACTTC.

The J gene is TRBJ1-4, the V gene TRBV20-1; D gene ambiguous. Germline assignment: CDR1 DFQATT and CDR2 SNEGSKA (reference sequence). The CDR3 has 13 residues. V shed 3 bases and J shed 5 bases, with 10 bases lying between them. In DNA, the CDR3 is TGCAGTGCTAGCTGGGGAGAGAATGAAAAACTGTTTTTT. Protein product: CSASWGENEKLFF.

This clonotype was observed a few times. The J gene is TRBJ2-7, the V gene TRBV5-1, with TRBD2 matching over 10 bases. This CDR3 region has 15 residues. The J segment lost 0 bases and the V segment lost 2 bases, leaving 2 bases of the junction unmatched. Germline CDR1 SGHRS, CDR2 YFSETQ. The CDR3 region has the DNA TGCGCCAGCAGCTTTAGCGGGGGGAACTCCTACGAGCAGTACTTC. It yields the protein CASSFSGGNSYEQYF.

The chain links TRBV20-1 to TRBJ2-5, with D possibly matching TRBD2 (7 bases). Trimming pared 3 bases from V and 7 bases from J, leaving 12 bases between. The CDR3 has 12 residues. From germline, CDR1 is DFQATT and CDR2 SNEGSKA (reference sequence). CDR3 in DNA: TGCAGTGCTAGCGGGGGGCCTCGGACCCAGTACTTC. This translates into CSASGGPRTQYF.

This clonotype was detected many times. V is TRBV10-3 and J is TRBJ2-3; weak D call: TRBD2 (6 bases). The CDR3 sequence is 15 residues long. V lost 2 bases, J lost 6 bases, and 15 bases lay in between. CDR1 and CDR2 from the germline V gene are ENHRY and SYGVKD. The CDR3 DNA reads as TGTGCCATCAGTGAGGGTAGGAGGGAGTCTGATACGCAGTATTTT. Translated, it gives CAISEGRRESDTQYF.

This clonotype has ten or more counts. This rearrangement joins TRBV5-1 to TRBJ2-7; D is unclear. The germline V and J ends were trimmed by 0 bases and 0 bases, with 16 bases remaining between them. The CDR3 runs to 17 residues. Per germline, CDR1 SGHRS and CDR2 YFSETQ. The CDR3 reads CASSLGRVSLSSYEQYF. The CDR3 DNA reads as TGCGCCAGCAGCTTGGGGCGTGTCAGTCTTAGCTCCTACGAGCAGTACTTC. The whole variable domain, remainder taken from reference TRBV5-1 and TRBJ2-7, is KAGVTQTPRYLIKTRGQQVTLSCSPISGHRSVSWYQQTPGQGLQFLFEYFSETQRNKGNFPGRFSGRQFSNSRSEMNVSTLELGDSALYLCASSLGRVSLSSYEQYFGPGTRLTVT.

This clonotype was observed a few times. The CDR3: CASSQETGGKSPLHF. The CDR3 DNA reads as TGTGCCAGCAGCCAAGAGACAGGGGGGAAATCACCCCTCCACTTT. The chain has TRBV3-1 and TRBJ1-6, with 9 bases that match TRBD1. J lost 10 bases, V lost 0 bases, and 4 bases had no gene match. Germline V CDR1 and CDR2: LGHDT, YNNKEL (reference sequence). The length of the CDR3 is 15 residues.

The rearrangement uses TRBV7-3 and TRBJ2-2; the match to TRBD2 covers 11 bases. Germline CDR1 reads SGHTA; CDR2 reads FQGTGA. The length of the CDR3 is 15 residues. Unmatched junction bases numbered 6, after V lost 5 bases and J lost 7 bases. The CDR3 is CASSAIAGGFGELFF. CDR3 coding DNA: TGTGCCAGCAGCGCTATAGCGGGAGGGTTCGGGGAGCTGTTTTTT. Full variable domain (missing parts from reference TRBV7-3 and TRBJ2-2): GAGVSQTPSNKVTEKGKYVELRCDPISGHTALYWYRQSLGQGPEFLIYFQGTGAADDSGLPNDRFFAVRPEGSVSTLKIQRTERGDSAVYLCASSAIAGGFGELFFGEGSRLTVL.

The table lists this clonotype with a few counts. V gene TRBV5-4 combines with J gene TRBJ2-4; D perhaps matches TRBD2 (5 bases). V was trimmed by 4 bases and J by 14 bases, leaving 13 bases between them. The CDR3 sequence is 11 residues long. Germline-derived CDR1 and CDR2 are SGHNT and YYREEE (reference sequence). The CDR3 nucleotides are TGTGCCAGCAGCCCAGGACGGACTGAGTACTTC. This gives the protein CASSPGRTEYF.

The chain combines TRBV3-1 with TRBJ1-5; 7 nucleotides agree with TRBD1. Germline-derived CDR1 and CDR2 are LGHDT and YNNKEL (reference sequence). V shed 1 base and J 0 bases; nucleotides not matched to a gene: 6. The CDR3 is made up of 17 amino acids. The CDR3 bases are TGTGCCAGCAGCCAAGGCGGTTACAGGGGTAGCAATCAGCCCCAGCATTTT. It is translated as CASSQGGYRGSNQPQHF. The full variable domain, its missing parts supplied by reference TRBV3-1 and TRBJ1-5, is DTAVSQTPKYLVTQMGNDKSIKCEQNLGHDTMYWYKQDSKKFLKIMFSYNNKELIINETVPNRFSPKSPDKAHLNLHINSLELGDSAVYFCASSQGGYRGSNQPQHFGDGTRLSIL.

The CDR3 DNA is TGTGCCAGCAGCGCCCGGGACGAAGGTGGTGGCATCACGAACACCGGGGAGCTGTTTTTT. It encodes CASSARDEGGGITNTGELFF. The gene calls are TRBV9 and TRBJ2-2; tentatively, D is TRBD1 or TRBD2 (5 bases each). CDR1 and CDR2 (germline): SGDLS, YYNGEE. The CDR3 runs to 20 residues. V shed 3 bases and J shed 0 bases, with 24 bases lying between them.

This chain uses TRBV4-3 with TRBJ1-4; D gene unclear. Per germline, CDR1 LGHNA and CDR2 YSLEER. Trimming took off 3 bases at V and 0 bases at J, with 11 bases between the two ends. This CDR3 region has 16 residues. CDR3: CASSQGTKTTNEKLFF. CDR3 DNA sequence: TGCGCCAGCAGCCAGGGTACAAAAACAACTAATGAAAAACTGTTTTTT.

This clonotype was counted a few times. The CDR3 loop reads CASSQEYGGRSPLHF. The CDR3 bases are TGTGCCAGCAGCCAAGAATACGGGGGACGCTCACCCCTCCACTTT. The chain recombines TRBV14 with TRBJ1-6; D is possibly TRBD1 (5 bases). Looked up from germline, CDR1 is SGHDN and CDR2 is FVKESK. The CDR3 covers 15 residues. Trimming left V 0 bases short and J 10 bases short, with 13 bases between.

The chain combines TRBV7-3 with TRBJ2-6; D perhaps matches TRBD1 (6 bases). Germline CDR1 SGHTA, CDR2 FQGTGA. The CDR3 is made up of 18 amino acids. The V end lost 5 bases, the J end lost 1 base, and 18 bases lay between the germline ends. As DNA, the CDR3 is TGTGCCAGCAGCCCCTCCTCCGGACAGTTATCTGGGGCCAACGTCCTGACTTTC. This sequence encodes CASSPSSGQLSGANVLTF. The complete variable domain, with remaining parts taken from reference TRBV7-3 and TRBJ2-6, reads GAGVSQTPSNKVTEKGKYVELRCDPISGHTALYWYRQSLGQGPEFLIYFQGTGAADDSGLPNDRFFAVRPEGSVSTLKIQRTERGDSAVYLCASSPSSGQLSGANVLTFGAGSRLTVL.

This clonotype was seen only a few times. The rearrangement links TRBV12-3 or TRBV12-4 to TRBJ2-1; 7 bases agree with TRBD2. J gave up 4 bases and V 2 bases, and 5 bases lay outside the gene matches. This CDR3 is built from 15 residues. The CDR3 protein is CASSLLGLKYNEQFF. The CDR3 DNA reads as TGTGCCAGCAGTTTATTGGGACTAAAATACAATGAGCAGTTCTTC.

V and J are TRBV4-2 and TRBJ2-2; the D gene is possibly TRBD1 (6 bases). V was cut by 4 bases and J by 0 bases, with 9 bases left in between. The CDR3 length is 15 residues. Germline V gene data show CDR1 as LGHNA and CDR2 as YNFKEQ. The CDR3 bases are TGTGCCAGCAGCCCGGGACATTCGAACACCGGGGAGCTGTTTTTT. Protein: CASSPGHSNTGELFF.

This clonotype was recorded only once. A much larger clone lies a single base off, so this may be a read error. The chain employs TRBV4-1 and TRBJ2-5; 11 bases line up with TRBD1. Per the germline V gene, CDR1 is MGHRA and CDR2 is YSYEKL. The CDR3 spans 16 residues. DNA of the CDR3: TGCGCCAGCAGCACCGGACAGGGGGCAACCCAAGACACCCAGTACTTC. Translation gives CASSTGQGATQDTQYF.

The V call is TRBV20-1, the J call TRBJ2-2; the D is unclear. This CDR3 region has 14 residues. Germline V lookup: CDR1 DFQATT, CDR2 SNEGSKA (reference sequence). Trimming removed 3 bases at V and 1 base at J, with 9 bases between. The CDR3, as DNA: TGCAGTGCTAGGAGTCTAGGGAACACCGGGGAGCTGTTTTTT. It codes for CSARSLGNTGELFF.

This clonotype was counted a few times. CDR3 residues: CASSQVEDTEAFF. Written as DNA, the CDR3 is TGCGCCAGCAGCCAAGTTGAGGATACTGAAGCTTTCTTT. The gene calls are TRBV4-1 and TRBJ1-1, with D unclear. Germline V lookup: CDR1 MGHRA, CDR2 YSYEKL. V gave up 1 base and J gave up 5 bases, with 8 bases separating them. This CDR3 is built from 13 residues.

The chain couples TRBV29-1 to TRBJ2-2, with D possibly matching TRBD2 (5 bases). The V gene's germline CDR1 is SQVTM and CDR2 ANQGSEA. V gave up 4 bases and J gave up 0 bases, with 9 bases separating them. The CDR3 runs to 14 residues. The CDR3: CSVGGVSNTGELFF. The CDR3 nucleotides read TGCAGCGTTGGGGGAGTTTCGAACACCGGGGAGCTGTTTTTT.

The rearrangement uses TRBV7-2 and TRBJ2-2, with unresolved D. Trimming pared 4 bases from V and 5 bases from J, leaving 5 bases between. Germline V gives CDR1 SGHTA, CDR2 FQGNSA. CDR3 length equals 12 residues. CDR3 coding DNA: TGTGCCAGCAGCTATCATACCGGGGAGCTGTTTTTT. This translates into CASSYHTGELFF.

CDR3 loop: CASSLESGGSYEQYF. CDR3 nucleotides: TGTGCCAGCAGCTTAGAGTCCGGGGGGTCCTACGAGCAGTACTTC. This rearrangement joins TRBV11-2 to TRBJ2-7, with 7 bases identical to TRBD2. The V gene's germline CDR1 is SGHAT and CDR2 FQNNGV. The CDR3 covers 15 residues. Unmatched junction bases numbered 3, after V lost 0 bases and J lost 1 base. Full variable domain (remainder filled in from reference TRBV11-2 and TRBJ2-7): EAGVAQSPRYKIIEKRQSVAFWCNPISGHATLYWYQQILGQGPKLLIQFQNNGVVDDSQLPKDRFSAERLKGVDSTLKIQPAKLEDSAVYLCASSLESGGSYEQYFGPGTRLTVT.

This clonotype has more than one count but fewer than ten. This rearrangement joins TRBV5-6 to TRBJ2-5, with D perhaps matching TRBD1 (5 bases). Germline CDR1 SGHDT, CDR2 YYEEEE. V was cut by 4 bases and J by 5 bases, with 18 bases left in between. There are 15 residues in the CDR3. The CDR3 nucleotides are TGTGCCAGCAGCCGAACCAGGGATGCCGGGGAGACCCAGTACTTC. Protein product: CASSRTRDAGETQYF.